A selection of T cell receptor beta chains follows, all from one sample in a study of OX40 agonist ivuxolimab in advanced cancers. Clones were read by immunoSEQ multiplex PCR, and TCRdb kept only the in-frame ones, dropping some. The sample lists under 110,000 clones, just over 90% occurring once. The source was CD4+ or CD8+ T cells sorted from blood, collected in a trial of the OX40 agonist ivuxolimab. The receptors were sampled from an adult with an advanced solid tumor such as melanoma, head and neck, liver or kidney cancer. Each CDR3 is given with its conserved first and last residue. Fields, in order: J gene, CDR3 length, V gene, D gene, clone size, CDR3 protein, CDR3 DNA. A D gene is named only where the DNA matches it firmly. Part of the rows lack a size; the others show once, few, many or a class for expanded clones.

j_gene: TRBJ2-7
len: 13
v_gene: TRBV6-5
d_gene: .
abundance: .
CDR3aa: CASRRTTSYEQYF
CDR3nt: TGTGCCAGCAGGAGGACTACTTCCTACGAGCAGTACTTC

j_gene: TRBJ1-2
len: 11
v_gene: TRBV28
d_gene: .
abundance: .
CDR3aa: CASRARVGYTF
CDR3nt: TGTGCCAGCAGAGCTCGAGTTGGCTACACCTTC

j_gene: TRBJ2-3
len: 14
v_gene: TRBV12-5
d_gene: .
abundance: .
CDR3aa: CASGLSSFTDTQYF
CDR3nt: TGTGCTAGTGGACTCTCCAGCTTCACAGATACGCAGTATTTT

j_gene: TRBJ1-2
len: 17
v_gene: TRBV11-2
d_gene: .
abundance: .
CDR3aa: CASSRGEPLGVVYGYTF
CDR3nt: TGTGCCAGCAGCCGGGGGGAGCCTCTGGGGGTTGTCTATGGCTACACCTTC

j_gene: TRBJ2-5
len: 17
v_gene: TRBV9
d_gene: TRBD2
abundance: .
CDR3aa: CASSVGGASGGSETQYF
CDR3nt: TGTGCCAGCAGCGTAGGTGGGGCTAGCGGGGGATCAGAGACCCAGTACTTC

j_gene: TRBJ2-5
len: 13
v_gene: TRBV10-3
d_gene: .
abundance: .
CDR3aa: CAISEPGMETQYF
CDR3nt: TGTGCCATCAGTGAGCCAGGGATGGAGACCCAGTACTTC

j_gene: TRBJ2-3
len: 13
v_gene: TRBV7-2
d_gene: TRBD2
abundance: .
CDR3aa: CASSWRGEDTQYF
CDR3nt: TGTGCCAGCAGCTGGCGGGGGGAAGATACGCAGTATTTT

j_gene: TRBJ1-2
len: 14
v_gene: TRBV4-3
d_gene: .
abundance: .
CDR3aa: CASSQDSLLYDYTF
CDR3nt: TGCGCCAGCAGCCAAGACAGCCTGCTCTATGACTACACCTTC

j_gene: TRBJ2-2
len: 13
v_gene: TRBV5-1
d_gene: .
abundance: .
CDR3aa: CASTISWSGELFF
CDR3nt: TGCGCCAGCACCATATCTTGGTCCGGGGAGCTGTTTTTT

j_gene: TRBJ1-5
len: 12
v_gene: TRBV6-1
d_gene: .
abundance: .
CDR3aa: CASSDRIQPQHF
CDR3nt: TGTGCCAGCAGTGACAGGATTCAGCCCCAGCATTTT

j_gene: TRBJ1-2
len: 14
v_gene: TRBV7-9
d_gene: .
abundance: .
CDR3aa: CASSLGQGNYGYTF
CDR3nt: TGTGCCAGCAGCTTAGGGCAGGGTAACTATGGCTACACCTTC

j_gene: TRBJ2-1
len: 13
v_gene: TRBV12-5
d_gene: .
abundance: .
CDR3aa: CASGLGTPAEQFF
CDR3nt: TGTGCTAGTGGTTTGGGGACGCCCGCTGAGCAGTTCTTC

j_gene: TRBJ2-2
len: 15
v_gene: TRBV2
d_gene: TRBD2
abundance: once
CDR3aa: CASSPGTINTGELFF
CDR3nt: TGTGCCAGCAGCCCCGGGACTATCAACACCGGGGAGCTGTTTTTT